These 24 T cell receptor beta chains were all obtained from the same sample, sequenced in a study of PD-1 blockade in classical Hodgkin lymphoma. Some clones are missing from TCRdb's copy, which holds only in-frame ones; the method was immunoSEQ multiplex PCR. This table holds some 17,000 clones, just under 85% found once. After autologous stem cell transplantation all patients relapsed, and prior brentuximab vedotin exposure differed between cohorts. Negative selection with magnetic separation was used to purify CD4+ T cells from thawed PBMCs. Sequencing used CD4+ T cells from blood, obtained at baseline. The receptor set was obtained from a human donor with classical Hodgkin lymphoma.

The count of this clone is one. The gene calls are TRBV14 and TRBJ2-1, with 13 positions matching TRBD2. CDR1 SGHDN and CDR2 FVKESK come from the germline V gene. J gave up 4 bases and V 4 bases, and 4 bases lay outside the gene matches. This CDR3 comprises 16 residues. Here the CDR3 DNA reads TGTGCCAGCAGCCCTGGGGGACTAGCGGGGTACAATGAGCAGTTCTTC. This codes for CASSPGGLAGYNEQFF.

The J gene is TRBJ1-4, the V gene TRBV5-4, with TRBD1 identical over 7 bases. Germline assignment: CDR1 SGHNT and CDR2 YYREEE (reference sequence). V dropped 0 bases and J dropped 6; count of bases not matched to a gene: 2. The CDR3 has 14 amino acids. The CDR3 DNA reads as TGTGCCAGCAGCTTGGGACAGGGCTATGAAAAACTGTTTTTT. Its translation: CASSLGQGYEKLFF. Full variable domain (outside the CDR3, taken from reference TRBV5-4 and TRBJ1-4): ETGVTQSPTHLIKTRGQQVTLRCSSQSGHNTVSWYQQALGQGPQFIFQYYREEENGRGNFPPRFSGLQFPNYSSELNVNALELDDSALYLCASSLGQGYEKLFFGSGTQLSVL.

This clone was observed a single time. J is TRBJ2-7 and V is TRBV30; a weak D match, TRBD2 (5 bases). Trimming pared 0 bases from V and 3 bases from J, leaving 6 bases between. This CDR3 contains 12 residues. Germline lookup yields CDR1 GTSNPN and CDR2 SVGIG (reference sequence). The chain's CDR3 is CAWSVEVYEQYF. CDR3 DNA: TGTGCCTGGAGTGTGGAGGTCTACGAGCAGTACTTC.

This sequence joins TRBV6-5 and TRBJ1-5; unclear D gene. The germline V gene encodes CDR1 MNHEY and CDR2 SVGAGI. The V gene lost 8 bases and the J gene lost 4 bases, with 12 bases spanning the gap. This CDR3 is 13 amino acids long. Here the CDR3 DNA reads TGTGCCAGCTCCCCGACGGGGAATCAGCCCCAGCATTTT. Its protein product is CASSPTGNQPQHF.

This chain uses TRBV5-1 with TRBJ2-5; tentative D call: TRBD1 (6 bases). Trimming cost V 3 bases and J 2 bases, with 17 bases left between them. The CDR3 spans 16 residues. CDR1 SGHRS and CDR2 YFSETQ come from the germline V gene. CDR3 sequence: CASSSGSTGHQETQYF. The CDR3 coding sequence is TGCGCCAGCAGCTCAGGGTCGACGGGACATCAAGAGACCCAGTACTTC. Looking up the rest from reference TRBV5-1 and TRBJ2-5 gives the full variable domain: KAGVTQTPRYLIKTRGQQVTLSCSPISGHRSVSWYQQTPGQGLQFLFEYFSETQRNKGNFPGRFSGRQFSNSRSEMNVSTLELGDSALYLCASSSGSTGHQETQYFGPGTRLLVL.

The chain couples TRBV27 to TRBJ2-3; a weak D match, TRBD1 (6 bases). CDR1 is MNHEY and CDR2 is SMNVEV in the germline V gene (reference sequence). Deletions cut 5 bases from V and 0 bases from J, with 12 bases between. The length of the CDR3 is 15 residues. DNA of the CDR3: TGTGCCAGCAGTCTACACAGGGAAAGCACAGATACGCAGTATTTT. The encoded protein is CASSLHRESTDTQYF.

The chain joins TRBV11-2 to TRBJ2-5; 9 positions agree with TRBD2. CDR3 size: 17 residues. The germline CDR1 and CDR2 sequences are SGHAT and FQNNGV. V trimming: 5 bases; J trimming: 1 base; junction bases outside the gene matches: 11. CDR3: CASSRGLAPESQETQYF. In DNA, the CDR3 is TGTGCCAGCAGCCGGGGACTAGCCCCCGAGAGCCAAGAGACCCAGTACTTC.

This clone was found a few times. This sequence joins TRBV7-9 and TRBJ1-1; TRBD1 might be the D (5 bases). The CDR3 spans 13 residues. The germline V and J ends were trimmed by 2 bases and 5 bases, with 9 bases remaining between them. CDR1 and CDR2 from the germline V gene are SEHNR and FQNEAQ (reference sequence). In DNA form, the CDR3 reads TGTGCCAGCAGCTTAACCAGGGATACTGAAGCTTTCTTT. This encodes CASSLTRDTEAFF.

The DNA for the CDR3 is TGTGCCAGCAGCCCCGCCCGGCTAGCGGGAGGGCATGAGCAGTTCTTC. Translating it yields CASSPARLAGGHEQFF. The genes are TRBV7-3 and TRBJ2-1; 12 bases are shared with TRBD2. The CDR3 has 16 amino acids. V was pared by 5 bases and J by 8 bases, with 10 bases of the junction left unmatched. In germline, CDR1 is SGHTA, CDR2 FQGTGA.

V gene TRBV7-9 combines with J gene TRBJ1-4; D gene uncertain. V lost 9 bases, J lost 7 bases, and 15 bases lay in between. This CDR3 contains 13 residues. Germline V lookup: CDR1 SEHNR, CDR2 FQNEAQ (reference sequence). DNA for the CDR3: TGTGCCAGTTCTCGGGCAGGAACTGAAAAACTGTTTTTT. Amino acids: CASSRAGTEKLFF.

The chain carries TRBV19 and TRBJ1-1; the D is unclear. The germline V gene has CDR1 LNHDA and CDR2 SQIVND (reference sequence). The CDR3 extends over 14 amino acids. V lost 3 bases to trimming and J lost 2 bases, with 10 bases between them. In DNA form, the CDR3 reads TGTGCCAGTAGTATTATCGCAGAAAACACTGAAGCTTTCTTT. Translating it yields CASSIIAENTEAFF.

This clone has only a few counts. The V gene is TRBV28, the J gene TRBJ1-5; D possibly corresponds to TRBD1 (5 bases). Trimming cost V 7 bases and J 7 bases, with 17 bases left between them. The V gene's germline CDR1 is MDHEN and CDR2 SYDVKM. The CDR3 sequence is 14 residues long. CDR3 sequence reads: CASNTRQRLQPQHF. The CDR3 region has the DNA TGTGCCAGCAACACGAGACAGAGGCTACAGCCCCAGCATTTT.

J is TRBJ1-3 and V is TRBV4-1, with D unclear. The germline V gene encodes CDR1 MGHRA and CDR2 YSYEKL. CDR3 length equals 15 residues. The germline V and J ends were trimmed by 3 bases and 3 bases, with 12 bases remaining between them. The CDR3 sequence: CASSQATYLGNTIYF. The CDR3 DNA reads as TGCGCCAGCAGCCAGGCGACTTATCTTGGAAACACCATATATTTT.

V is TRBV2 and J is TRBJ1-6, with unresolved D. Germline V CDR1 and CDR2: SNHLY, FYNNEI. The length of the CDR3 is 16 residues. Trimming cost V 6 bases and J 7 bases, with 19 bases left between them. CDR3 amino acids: CASRQTVGSANSPLHF. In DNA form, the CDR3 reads TGTGCCAGCAGGCAGACGGTTGGGAGCGCCAATTCACCCCTCCACTTT.

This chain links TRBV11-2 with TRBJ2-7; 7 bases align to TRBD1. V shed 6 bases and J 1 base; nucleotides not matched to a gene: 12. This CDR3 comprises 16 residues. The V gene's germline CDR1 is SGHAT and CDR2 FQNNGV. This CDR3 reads CASSREGRGISYEQYF. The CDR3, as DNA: TGTGCCAGCAGTCGAGAGGGCAGGGGGATTTCCTACGAGCAGTACTTC.

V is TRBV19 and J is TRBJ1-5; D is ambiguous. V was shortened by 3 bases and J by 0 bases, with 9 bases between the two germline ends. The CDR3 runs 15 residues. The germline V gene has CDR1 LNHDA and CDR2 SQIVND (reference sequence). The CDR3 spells CASSIRLYSNQPQHF. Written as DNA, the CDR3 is TGTGCCAGTAGTATCCGACTATATAGCAATCAGCCCCAGCATTTT.

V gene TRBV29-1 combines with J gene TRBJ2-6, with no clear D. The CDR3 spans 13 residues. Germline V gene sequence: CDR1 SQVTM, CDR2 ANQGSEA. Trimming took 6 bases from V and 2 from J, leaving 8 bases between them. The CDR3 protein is CSVGFTGANVLTF. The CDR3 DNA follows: TGCAGCGTAGGCTTCACTGGGGCCAACGTCCTGACTTTC.

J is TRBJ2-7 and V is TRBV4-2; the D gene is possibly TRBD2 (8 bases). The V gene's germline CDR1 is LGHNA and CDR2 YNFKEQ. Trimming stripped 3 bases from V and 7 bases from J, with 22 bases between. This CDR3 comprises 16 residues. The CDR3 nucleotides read TGTGCCAGCAGCCAGGACTTATTAGGGGGCGGGAGGGAGCAGTACTTC. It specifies CASSQDLLGGGREQYF.

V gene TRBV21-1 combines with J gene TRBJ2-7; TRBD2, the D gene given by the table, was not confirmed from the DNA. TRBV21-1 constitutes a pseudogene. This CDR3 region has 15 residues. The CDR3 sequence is CASRTWTLRAYEQYF. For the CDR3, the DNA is TGTGCCAGCAGGACCTGGACTTTGCGAGCCTACGAGCAGTACTTC.

The CDR3 DNA is TGCGCCAGCAGCTGGGGGGCAGGGGATGAGACCCAGTACTTC. Its protein is CASSWGAGDETQYF. V is TRBV5-1 and J is TRBJ2-5; D may be TRBD1 or TRBD2 (6 bases each). The length of the CDR3 is 14 residues. CDR1 is SGHRS and CDR2 is YFSETQ in the germline V gene. V was trimmed by 3 bases and J by 5 bases, leaving 14 bases between them.

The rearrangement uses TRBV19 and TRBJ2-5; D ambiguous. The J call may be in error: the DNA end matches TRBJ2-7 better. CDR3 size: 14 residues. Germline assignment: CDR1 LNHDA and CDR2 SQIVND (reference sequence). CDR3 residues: CATVITLTSYEQYF. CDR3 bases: TGTGCGACCGTAATAACCCTCACCTCCTACGAGCAGTACTTC.

The CDR3 region has the DNA TGTGCCATGAGGGGCGGGGGTCTAAGCACAGATACGCAGTATTTT. Its protein is CAMRGGGLSTDTQYF. J is TRBJ2-3 and V is TRBV6-6, with TRBD2 identical over 7 bases. CDR3 size: 15 residues. Looked up from germline, CDR1 is MNHNY and CDR2 is SVGAGI (reference sequence). Trimming removed 10 bases from V and 0 bases from J; junction bases left unmatched: 10.

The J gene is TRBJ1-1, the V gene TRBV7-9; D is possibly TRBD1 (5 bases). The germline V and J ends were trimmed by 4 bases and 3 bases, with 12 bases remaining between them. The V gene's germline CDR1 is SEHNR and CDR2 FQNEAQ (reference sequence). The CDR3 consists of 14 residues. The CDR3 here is CASSSLGGDTEAFF. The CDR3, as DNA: TGTGCCAGCAGCTCCCTGGGAGGGGACACTGAAGCTTTCTTT.

The CDR3 loop reads CASSQVLAGEQETQYF. As DNA, the CDR3 is TGTGCCAGCTCACAAGTACTAGCGGGAGAACAAGAGACCCAGTACTTC. The chain is built from TRBV18 and TRBJ2-5; 11 bases fit TRBD2. Germline CDR1 and CDR2: KGHSH and LQKENI. The V segment lost 4 bases and the J segment 2 bases; nucleotides outside the gene matches: 6. This CDR3 is 16 amino acids long.